Listed below are T cell receptor beta chains from one sample, sequenced in a study of control samples from healthy donors and cancer patients. Produced via immunoSEQ multiplex PCR; TCRdb's table is partial and in-frame only. The profile shows about 250,000 clones, over 75% of them singletons. The sequenced sample was PBMCs. All receptors come from an older woman with lung cancer. The CDR3 runs from the conserved cysteine through the conserved F or W. The order of the fields is V gene, clone size, CDR3 length, J gene, D gene, CDR3 protein, CDR3 DNA. The D gene is left open where the match is weak. Part of the rows lack a size; the others show once, few, many or a class for expanded clones.

v_gene: TRBV2
abundance: .
len: 13
j_gene: TRBJ1-2
d_gene: TRBD1
CDR3aa: CASRGQGTGGYTF
CDR3nt: TGTGCCAGCAGAGGACAGGGGACGGGTGGCTACACCTTC

v_gene: TRBV18
abundance: .
len: 14
j_gene: TRBJ1-1
d_gene: .
CDR3aa: CASSPGGLVTEAFF
CDR3nt: TGTGCCAGCTCACCAGGGGGGCTGGTCACTGAAGCTTTCTTT

v_gene: TRBV5-1
abundance: .
len: 13
j_gene: TRBJ2-2
d_gene: TRBD2
CDR3aa: CASSGGGPGELFF
CDR3nt: TGCGCCAGCTCGGGAGGAGGCCCCGGGGAGCTGTTTTTT

v_gene: TRBV18
abundance: once
len: 14
j_gene: TRBJ1-5
d_gene: .
CDR3aa: CASSATETNQPQHF
CDR3nt: TGTGCCAGCTCAGCGACAGAGACTAATCAGCCCCAGCATTTT

v_gene: TRBV11-2
abundance: .
len: 14
j_gene: TRBJ2-7
d_gene: .
CDR3aa: CASSLDRSSYEQYF
CDR3nt: TGTGCCAGCAGCTTAGATCGGAGCTCTTACGAGCAGTACTTC

v_gene: TRBV9
abundance: .
len: 15
j_gene: TRBJ1-3
d_gene: .
CDR3aa: CASSVGGVSGNTIYF
CDR3nt: TGTGCCAGCAGCGTAGGAGGGGTTTCTGGAAACACCATATATTTT

v_gene: TRBV7-9
abundance: .
len: 14
j_gene: TRBJ1-1
d_gene: TRBD1
CDR3aa: CASSLQGADTEAFF
CDR3nt: TGTGCCAGCAGCCTACAGGGGGCGGACACTGAAGCTTTCTTT

v_gene: TRBV11-2
abundance: .
len: 14
j_gene: TRBJ2-1
d_gene: .
CDR3aa: CASSLLPINYEQFF
CDR3nt: TGTGCCAGCAGCTTACTCCCTATCAACTATGAGCAGTTCTTC

v_gene: TRBV4-1
abundance: .
len: 17
j_gene: TRBJ2-7
d_gene: TRBD2
CDR3aa: CASSQDGARLAGYEQYF
CDR3nt: TGCGCCAGCAGCCAAGATGGCGCTAGACTAGCGGGCTACGAGCAGTACTTC

v_gene: TRBV27
abundance: .
len: 14
j_gene: TRBJ2-1
d_gene: TRBD2
CDR3aa: CASSFGGGSNEQFF
CDR3nt: TGTGCCAGCAGTTTTGGGGGGGGGTCCAATGAGCAGTTCTTC

v_gene: TRBV24-1
abundance: .
len: 15
j_gene: TRBJ2-7
d_gene: TRBD1
CDR3aa: CATSGSGTGVDEQYF
CDR3nt: TGTGCCACCAGTGGTTCCGGGACAGGTGTCGACGAGCAGTACTTC

v_gene: TRBV9
abundance: .
len: 17
j_gene: TRBJ1-1
d_gene: TRBD1
CDR3aa: CASSPRGRGLINTEAFF
CDR3nt: TGTGCCAGCAGCCCGAGGGGCAGGGGGCTGATCAACACTGAAGCTTTCTTT

v_gene: TRBV28
abundance: .
len: 16
j_gene: TRBJ2-7
d_gene: TRBD1
CDR3aa: CASSLVSGTGVLEQYF
CDR3nt: TGTGCCAGCAGTTTAGTGTCCGGGACAGGGGTCTTAGAGCAGTACTTC

v_gene: TRBV3-1/TRBV3-2
abundance: .
len: 16
j_gene: TRBJ2-6
d_gene: .
CDR3aa: CASSHSPLRGANVLTF
CDR3nt: TGTGCCAGCAGTCACAGTCCTCTCCGGGGGGCCAACGTCCTGACTTTC

v_gene: TRBV9
abundance: .
len: 15
j_gene: TRBJ2-2
d_gene: TRBD2
CDR3aa: CASSVDVSGIGELFF
CDR3nt: TGTGCCAGCAGCGTAGACGTTAGCGGGATTGGGGAGCTGTTTTTT

v_gene: TRBV6-5
abundance: .
len: 15
j_gene: TRBJ2-7
d_gene: TRBD1
CDR3aa: CASSYVQGGSYEQYF
CDR3nt: TGTGCCAGCAGTTACGTACAGGGGGGCTCCTACGAGCAGTACTTC

v_gene: TRBV5-1
abundance: .
len: 16
j_gene: TRBJ2-7
d_gene: .
CDR3aa: CASSAGQRGRGYEQYF
CDR3nt: TGCGCCAGCAGCGCGGGACAGCGGGGGCGGGGGTACGAGCAGTACTTC

v_gene: TRBV7-6
abundance: once
len: 15
j_gene: TRBJ1-2
d_gene: TRBD1
CDR3aa: CASSLGQGRFYGYTF
CDR3nt: TGTGCCAGCAGCTTGGGACAGGGGAGGTTCTATGGCTACACCTTC

v_gene: TRBV10-1
abundance: .
len: 19
j_gene: TRBJ2-7
d_gene: TRBD2
CDR3aa: CATGNRGGTNGRETYEQYF
CDR3nt: TGCGCCACCGGTAATCGGGGAGGGACCAATGGGAGGGAAACCTACGAGCAGTACTTC

v_gene: TRBV6-1
abundance: .
len: 13
j_gene: TRBJ2-1
d_gene: .
CDR3aa: CASSEAPYNEQFF
CDR3nt: TGTGCCAGCAGTGAAGCCCCCTACAATGAGCAGTTCTTC

v_gene: TRBV7-3
abundance: .
len: 16
j_gene: TRBJ2-3
d_gene: TRBD2
CDR3aa: CASSLGAGGSTDTQYF
CDR3nt: TGTGCCAGCAGCTTAGGTGCGGGGGGGAGCACAGATACGCAGTATTTT

v_gene: TRBV10-2
abundance: .
len: 14
j_gene: TRBJ1-5
d_gene: .
CDR3aa: CASMMGGSGQPQHF
CDR3nt: TGCGCCAGCATGATGGGGGGTTCAGGTCAGCCCCAGCATTTT

v_gene: TRBV2
abundance: .
len: 13
j_gene: TRBJ1-2
d_gene: .
CDR3aa: CASSRQANYGYTF
CDR3nt: TGTGCCAGCAGTCGACAGGCTAACTATGGCTACACCTTC

v_gene: TRBV6-5
abundance: .
len: 15
j_gene: TRBJ1-2
d_gene: .
CDR3aa: CASSSHGGARDGYTF
CDR3nt: TGTGCCAGCAGTTCCCACGGGGGGGCCAGAGATGGCTACACCTTC

v_gene: TRBV5-5
abundance: .
len: 14
j_gene: TRBJ2-7
d_gene: .
CDR3aa: CASSRQDSSYEQYF
CDR3nt: TGTGCCAGCAGCCGACAGGACTCGTCCTACGAGCAGTACTTC

v_gene: TRBV10-2
abundance: .
len: 15
j_gene: TRBJ2-5
d_gene: TRBD1
CDR3aa: CASSDRAGGEKTQYF
CDR3nt: TGCGCCAGCAGTGATAGGGCAGGGGGCGAAAAGACCCAGTACTTC

v_gene: TRBV4-1
abundance: .
len: 17
j_gene: TRBJ1-6
d_gene: .
CDR3aa: CASSPMGQGVKNSPLHF
CDR3nt: TGCGCCAGCAGCCCAATGGGACAAGGGGTTAAAAATTCACCCCTCCACTTT

v_gene: TRBV12-3/TRBV12-4
abundance: .
len: 13
j_gene: TRBJ1-1
d_gene: TRBD1
CDR3aa: CASSNRGGTEAFF
CDR3nt: TGTGCCAGCAGCAACAGGGGTGGCACTGAAGCTTTCTTT

v_gene: TRBV27
abundance: .
len: 14
j_gene: TRBJ2-6
d_gene: TRBD2
CDR3aa: CASTQSGGTNVLTF
CDR3nt: TGTGCCAGCACACAATCGGGAGGGACCAACGTCCTGACTTTC

v_gene: TRBV15
abundance: .
len: 18
j_gene: TRBJ1-4
d_gene: TRBD1
CDR3aa: CATSRDVRQGALNEKLFF
CDR3nt: TGTGCCACCAGCAGAGATGTACGACAGGGGGCATTGAATGAAAAACTGTTTTTT

v_gene: TRBV5-1
abundance: .
len: 14
j_gene: TRBJ2-3
d_gene: TRBD1
CDR3aa: CASSGGTGGGTQYF
CDR3nt: TGCGCCAGCAGCGGCGGGACAGGGGGAGGTACGCAGTATTTT

v_gene: TRBV7-9
abundance: .
len: 14
j_gene: TRBJ2-7
d_gene: TRBD1
CDR3aa: CASSPGTGRYEQYF
CDR3nt: TGTGCCAGCAGCCCCGGGACAGGAAGATACGAGCAGTACTTC

v_gene: TRBV20-1
abundance: few
len: 15
j_gene: TRBJ2-5
d_gene: .
CDR3aa: CSASPHSDPGETQYF
CDR3nt: TGCAGTGCTAGTCCCCACTCGGACCCCGGGGAGACCCAGTACTTC

v_gene: TRBV4-1
abundance: .
len: 19
j_gene: TRBJ2-1
d_gene: TRBD2
CDR3aa: CASSQDLAGAFSSYNEQFF
CDR3nt: TGCGCCAGCAGCCAAGACCTAGCGGGGGCCTTCAGCTCCTACAATGAGCAGTTCTTC

v_gene: TRBV5-1
abundance: .
len: 15
j_gene: TRBJ2-7
d_gene: .
CDR3aa: CASSLVDGASYEQYF
CDR3nt: TGCGCCAGCAGCTTGGTGGACGGTGCCTCCTACGAGCAGTACTTC

v_gene: TRBV30
abundance: .
len: 13
j_gene: TRBJ1-5
d_gene: .
CDR3aa: CAWGTRSNQPQHF
CDR3nt: TGTGCCTGGGGGACCCGGAGCAATCAGCCCCAGCATTTT

v_gene: TRBV19
abundance: .
len: 14
j_gene: TRBJ2-1
d_gene: TRBD1
CDR3aa: CATSSGTVYNEQFF
CDR3nt: TGTGCCACCAGTAGTGGGACAGTCTACAATGAGCAGTTCTTC

v_gene: TRBV2
abundance: .
len: 12
j_gene: TRBJ1-2
d_gene: TRBD1
CDR3aa: CASKGDSPGYTF
CDR3nt: TGTGCCAGCAAGGGGGACAGCCCTGGCTACACCTTC

v_gene: TRBV15
abundance: .
len: 13
j_gene: TRBJ2-4
d_gene: .
CDR3aa: CATSEGTQNIQYF
CDR3nt: TGTGCCACCAGCGAGGGGACTCAAAACATTCAGTACTTC

v_gene: TRBV10-1
abundance: .
len: 13
j_gene: TRBJ2-2
d_gene: .
CDR3aa: CASSQGSTGELFF
CDR3nt: TGCGCCAGCAGCCAGGGATCCACCGGGGAGCTGTTTTTT

v_gene: TRBV7-9
abundance: .
len: 14
j_gene: TRBJ1-5
d_gene: .
CDR3aa: CASSLMGSNQPQHF
CDR3nt: TGTGCCAGCAGCTTAATGGGTAGCAATCAGCCCCAGCATTTT

v_gene: TRBV12-3/TRBV12-4
abundance: .
len: 12
j_gene: TRBJ2-2
d_gene: .
CDR3aa: CASSRWTGELFF
CDR3nt: TGTGCCAGCAGTCGGTGGACCGGGGAGCTGTTTTTT

v_gene: TRBV7-3
abundance: few
len: 13
j_gene: TRBJ1-6
d_gene: .
CDR3aa: CASSSLYSSPLHF
CDR3nt: TGTGCCAGCAGCTCATTATACAGTTCACCCCTCCACTTT

v_gene: TRBV27
abundance: .
len: 16
j_gene: TRBJ1-2
d_gene: TRBD1
CDR3aa: CASSLSGTGGISGYTF
CDR3nt: TGTGCCAGCAGTTTATCTGGGACAGGGGGCATTTCTGGCTACACCTTC

v_gene: TRBV29-1
abundance: .
len: 14
j_gene: TRBJ2-2
d_gene: TRBD1
CDR3aa: CSVGQGSSTGELFF
CDR3nt: TGCAGCGTCGGACAGGGTTCGAGCACCGGGGAGCTGTTTTTT

v_gene: TRBV7-2
abundance: .
len: 13
j_gene: TRBJ1-1
d_gene: .
CDR3aa: CASSSRPNTEAFF
CDR3nt: TGTGCCAGCAGCAGTCGGCCGAACACTGAAGCTTTCTTT

v_gene: TRBV5-6
abundance: .
len: 11
j_gene: TRBJ1-1
d_gene: .
CDR3aa: CASSRKGEAFF
CDR3nt: TGTGCCAGCAGCCGAAAGGGTGAAGCTTTCTTT

v_gene: TRBV10-3
abundance: .
len: 15
j_gene: TRBJ2-3
d_gene: .
CDR3aa: CAISLQGGPTDTQYF
CDR3nt: TGTGCCATCAGCCTACAGGGGGGGCCGACAGATACGCAGTATTTT

v_gene: TRBV18
abundance: .
len: 13
j_gene: TRBJ2-1
d_gene: .
CDR3aa: CASSPNQGNEQFF
CDR3nt: TGTGCCAGCTCTCCCAATCAGGGTAACGAGCAGTTCTTC